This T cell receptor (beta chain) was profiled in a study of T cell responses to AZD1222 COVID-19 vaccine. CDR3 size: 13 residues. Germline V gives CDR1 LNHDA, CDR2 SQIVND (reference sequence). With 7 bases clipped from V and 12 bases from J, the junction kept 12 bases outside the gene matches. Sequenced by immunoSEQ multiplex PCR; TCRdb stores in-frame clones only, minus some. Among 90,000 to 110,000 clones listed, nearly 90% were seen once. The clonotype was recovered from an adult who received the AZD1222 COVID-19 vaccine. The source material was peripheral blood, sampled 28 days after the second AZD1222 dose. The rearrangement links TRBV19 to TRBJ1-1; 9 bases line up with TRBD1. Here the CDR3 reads CASNPGQGGSSFF. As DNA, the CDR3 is TGTGCCAGTAACCCGGGACAGGGTGGCTCGTCTTTCTTT. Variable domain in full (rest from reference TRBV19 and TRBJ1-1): DGGITQSPKYLFRKEGQNVTLSCEQNLNHDAMYWYRQDPGQGLRLIYYSQIVNDFQKGDIAEGYSVSREKKESFPLTVTSAQKNPTAFYLCASNPGQGGSSFFGQGTRLTVV.